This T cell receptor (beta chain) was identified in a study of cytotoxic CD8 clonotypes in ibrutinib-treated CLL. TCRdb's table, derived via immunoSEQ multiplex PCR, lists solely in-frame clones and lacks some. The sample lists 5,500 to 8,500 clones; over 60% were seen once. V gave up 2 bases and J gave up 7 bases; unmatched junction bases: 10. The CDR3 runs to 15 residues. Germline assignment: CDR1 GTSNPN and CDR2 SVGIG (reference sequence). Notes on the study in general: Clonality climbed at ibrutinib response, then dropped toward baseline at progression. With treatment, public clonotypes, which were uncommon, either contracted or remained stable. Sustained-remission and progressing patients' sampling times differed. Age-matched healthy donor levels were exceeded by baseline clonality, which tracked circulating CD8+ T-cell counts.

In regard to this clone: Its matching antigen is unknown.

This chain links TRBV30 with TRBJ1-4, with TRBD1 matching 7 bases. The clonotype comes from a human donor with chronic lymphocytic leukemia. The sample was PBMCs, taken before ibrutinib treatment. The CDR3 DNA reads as TGTGCCTGGAGTACACGACCGAACAGGGGTGAAAAACTGTTTTTT. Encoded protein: CAWSTRPNRGEKLFF. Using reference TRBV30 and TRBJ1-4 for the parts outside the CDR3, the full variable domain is SQTIHQWPATLVQPVGSPLSLECTVEGTSNPNLYWYRQAAGRGLQLLFYSVGIGQISSEVPQNLSASRPQDRQFILSSKKLLLSDSGFYLCAWSTRPNRGEKLFFGSGTQLSVL.